This TCR beta chain derives from a study of cytomegalovirus exposure and HLA in healthy donors. Germline V gene data show CDR1 as SEHNR and CDR2 as FQNEAQ (reference sequence). With 3 bases removed from V and 6 bases from J, the gap between germline ends came to 15 bases. CDR3 size: 14 residues. The PCR used 60 Vbeta and 13 Jbeta primers. The repertoire was sequenced with immunoSEQ multiplex PCR; TCRdb's copy has only in-frame clones and lacks some. This sample yields some 100,000 clones, of which about 75% are seen a single time; approximately 4.3% belongs to the top ten. This clone showed up just once.

The receptor comes from a woman under 30 in good health and CMV-seropositive. The sample consisted of PBMCs. The V call is TRBV7-9, the J call TRBJ2-7, with a tentative D call TRBD2 (6 bases). The CDR3 spells CASSLVAAIREQYF. The CDR3 coding sequence is TGTGCCAGCAGCTTGGTAGCGGCTATTCGCGAGCAGTACTTC.